One and the same sample provided the 28 T cell receptor beta chains below, sequenced in a study of patients and donors after allogeneic stem cell transplantation. MiXCR, run by TCRdb on the RT-PCR reads, gives a single entry per CDR3 protein. There are 150,000 to 200,000 distinct CDR3 sequences in the sample; around two fifths occur only once, and around 35% lies in the top ten. The specimen was blood, either unsorted or a sorted T cell fraction (not recorded which). These receptors were taken from a human donor who was either an allogeneic HSCT recipient or a stem cell or donor lymphocyte infusion donor (not recorded which). It is not recorded whose cells these are; they may come from a transplant donor.

This clonotype appeared a few times. The chain joins TRBV20-1 to TRBJ1-5; D remains unclear. The CDR3 is made up of 16 amino acids. Germline CDR1 DFQATT, CDR2 SNEGSKA (reference sequence). The ends were cut back, 0 bases at V and 0 bases at J, with 12 bases in the middle. The CDR3: CSARDKVLDSNQPQHF. The CDR3 DNA sequence: TGCAGTGCTAGAGATAAGGTTCTAGATAGCAATCAGCCCCAGCATTTT.

The chain is built from TRBV6-5 and TRBJ2-5; no definite D call. Germline V gives CDR1 MNHEY, CDR2 SVGAGI. This CDR3 has 14 residues. With 6 bases removed from V and 5 bases from J, the gap between germline ends came to 16 bases. This CDR3 reads CASRPGVLGETQYF. The CDR3, as DNA: TGTGCCAGCAGACCCGGTGTTCTCGGGGAGACCCAGTACTTC.

On this clonotype: The junction does not match germline at one end; this may be a read error. The rearrangement joins TRBV11-2 to TRBJ1-2; TRBD1 matches at 9 bases. Germline lookup yields CDR1 SGHAT and CDR2 FQNNGV. This CDR3 region has 13 residues. The CDR3 DNA reads as TGTGCCGGCAGCTCCGGGACAGGGCTGGGCTACACCTTC. It encodes CAGSSGTGLGYTF.

This clonotype was observed a single time. V is TRBV4-2 and J is TRBJ1-1; D unclear. This CDR3 comprises 11 residues. The V gene's germline CDR1 is LGHNA and CDR2 YNFKEQ. As DNA, the CDR3 is TGTGCGGCGGGTTCCGGGGCTGAAGCTTTCTTT. This codes for CAAGSGAEAFF.

In its sample, this clonotype was seen a few times. V usage is TRBV11-2 and J usage is TRBJ1-5, with 7 positions matching TRBD1. The CDR3 extends over 15 amino acids. V lost 5 bases to trimming and J lost 3 bases; unmatched junction nucleotides: 7. The germline gives CDR1 SGHAT, CDR2 FQNNGV. The CDR3 sequence: CASSLSGQPNQPQHF. The CDR3 nucleotides read TGTGCCAGCAGCCTTTCGGGACAGCCCAATCAGCCCCAGCATTTT. Variable domain in full (rest from reference TRBV11-2 and TRBJ1-5): EAGVAQSPRYKIIEKRQSVAFWCNPISGHATLYWYQQILGQGPKLLIQFQNNGVVDDSQLPKDRFSAERLKGVDSTLKIQPAKLEDSAVYLCASSLSGQPNQPQHFGDGTRLSIL.

This clonotype was counted only a few times. J is TRBJ2-1 and V is TRBV29-1; TRBD2 aligns across 10 bases. Germline V lookup: CDR1 SQVTM, CDR2 ANQGSEA. The CDR3 contains 15 residues. V trimming: 6 bases; J trimming: 0 bases; junction bases outside the gene matches: 5. CDR3 DNA sequence: TGCAGCGTAGTTAGCGGGGGGAGCTCCTACAATGAGCAGTTCTTC. Translated: CSVVSGGSSYNEQFF.

J is TRBJ2-7 and V is TRBV5-8; D is perhaps TRBD1 (6 bases). V dropped 1 base and J dropped 0 bases, with 17 bases sitting between them. The CDR3 loop spans 17 amino acids. Per germline, CDR1 SGHTS and CDR2 YDEGEE. The CDR3 loop is CASSLFVLAGDSYEQYF. The CDR3 DNA is TGTGCCAGCAGCTTGTTCGTCTTGGCAGGGGACTCCTACGAGCAGTACTTC.

This chain connects TRBV6-5 to TRBJ2-1; D is possibly TRBD2 (6 bases). This CDR3 contains 17 residues. Germline V lookup: CDR1 MNHEY, CDR2 SVGAGI. V gave up 0 bases and J gave up 2 bases, with 14 bases separating them. DNA for the CDR3: TGTGCCAGCAGTTACTCGTTGGCCGGAGGGGCCTACAATGAGCAGTTCTTC. Amino acid sequence: CASSYSLAGGAYNEQFF.

The chain joins TRBV4-1 to TRBJ2-2; 7 bases agree with TRBD2. V lost 1 base and J lost 1; bases outside the gene matches: 3. Per germline, CDR1 MGHRA and CDR2 YSYEKL. The CDR3 covers 16 residues. The CDR3 sequence is CASSQAGGVNTGELFF. CDR3 in DNA: TGCGCCAGCAGCCAAGCGGGAGGTGTGAACACCGGGGAGCTGTTTTTT.

This clonotype was counted a few times. V is TRBV6-6 and J is TRBJ1-5; D is uncertain. The CDR3 runs to 14 residues. Looked up from germline, CDR1 is MNHNY and CDR2 is SVGAGI (reference sequence). V was pared by 2 bases and J by 5 bases, with 10 bases between. CDR3 DNA: TGTGCCAGCAGTTACGGGCAGACCTATCAGCCCCAGCATTTT. The encoded protein is CASSYGQTYQPQHF.

The chain has TRBV27 and TRBJ1-2; D possibly corresponds to TRBD1 (5 bases). Germline values: CDR1 MNHEY, CDR2 SMNVEV (reference sequence). The ends were cut back, 1 base at V and 4 bases at J, with 13 bases in the middle. The CDR3 extends over 15 amino acids. CDR3 loop: CASSLYGAGSYGYTF. The CDR3 nucleotides read TGTGCCAGCAGTTTATACGGGGCCGGGAGCTATGGCTACACCTTC.

This clonotype has only a few counts. This chain uses TRBV12-3 or TRBV12-4 with TRBJ2-1; D uncertain. CDR3 size: 14 residues. The ends were cut back, 3 bases at V and 3 bases at J, with 9 bases in the middle. CDR3 in DNA: TGTGCCAGCAGTTTCGGGCTTATCTACAATGAGCAGTTCTTC. Residues: CASSFGLIYNEQFF.

This clonotype has only a few counts. The rearrangement joins TRBV9 to TRBJ1-2; unclear D gene. CDR1 SGDLS and CDR2 YYNGEE come from the germline V gene. This CDR3 is built from 14 residues. Trimming removed 0 bases at V and 4 bases at J, with 10 bases between. The CDR3: CASSVAVGIYGYTF. The CDR3 DNA reads as TGTGCCAGCAGCGTAGCCGTGGGAATCTATGGCTACACCTTC.

The chain carries TRBV27 and TRBJ1-2, with D tentatively TRBD1 (6 bases). The CDR3 covers 15 residues. In germline, CDR1 is MNHEY, CDR2 SMNVEV (reference sequence). The V and J ends lost 3 bases and 6 bases respectively, with 17 bases between them. This CDR3 reads CASSLGVRGSHGYTF. CDR3 nucleotide sequence: TGTGCCAGCAGTTTGGGGGTAAGGGGGTCGCATGGCTACACCTTC.

This clonotype has just a few counts. V gene TRBV11-1 combines with J gene TRBJ1-1; D gene ambiguous. Between the trimmed V and J ends, which lost 3 bases and 4 bases, there was a span of 12 bases. The germline gives CDR1 SGHAT, CDR2 FQDESV (reference sequence). This CDR3 has 14 residues. The CDR3 loop reads CASSFERLSTEAFF. For the CDR3, the DNA is TGTGCCAGCAGCTTTGAGAGGCTTAGCACTGAAGCTTTCTTT.

The chain combines TRBV6-5 with TRBJ1-2; weak D call: TRBD1 (6 bases). The germline CDR1 and CDR2 sequences are MNHEY and SVGAGI. CDR3 length: 16 residues. Trimming shortened V by 2 bases and J by 5 bases, and 18 bases separated the two germline ends. The CDR3 region is CASSYGGARVAYGYTF. The CDR3 DNA is TGTGCCAGCAGTTACGGGGGGGCGCGGGTCGCATATGGCTACACCTTC.

In this sample, this clonotype turned up a few times. The chain joins TRBV2 to TRBJ2-7; D remains unclear. Trimming took 3 bases from V and 2 from J, leaving 11 bases between them. Germline V gives CDR1 SNHLY, CDR2 FYNNEI. The CDR3 length is 14 residues. CDR3 nucleotides: TGTGCCAGCAGTGATGGTGGATTTCCCTACGAGCAGTACTTC. It is translated as CASSDGGFPYEQYF. The whole variable domain, filled in from reference TRBV2 and TRBJ2-7, reads EPEVTQTPSHQVTQMGQEVILRCVPISNHLYFYWYRQILGQKVEFLVSFYNNEISEKSEIFDDQFSVERPDGSNFTLKIRSTKLEDSAMYFCASSDGGFPYEQYFGPGTRLTVT.

J is TRBJ1-2 and V is TRBV29-1; the D gene is possibly TRBD1 (5 bases). This CDR3 spans 12 amino acids. V dropped 3 bases and J dropped 4 bases, with 9 bases sitting between them. Germline V gene lookup returns CDR1 SQVTM and CDR2 ANQGSEA. The CDR3 nucleotides read TGCAGCGTTGAGGGGGACGGCTATGGCTACACCTTC. It is translated as CSVEGDGYGYTF.

This chain joins TRBV27 and TRBJ1-6; no clear D gene. The CDR3 is 14 residues long. Germline V gives CDR1 MNHEY, CDR2 SMNVEV (reference sequence). V lost 6 bases to trimming and J lost 9 bases, with 15 bases between them. In nucleotides, the CDR3 is TGTGCCAGCAGGCCGGGATCACTCGCTTCACCCCTCCACTTT. This codes for CASRPGSLASPLHF.

Only one count was recorded for this clonotype. The CDR3, as DNA: TGTGCCAGCAGCTTAGATTTAGGTGGGGGAGGCGTGAACACTGAAGCTTTCTTT. Its protein product is CASSLDLGGGGVNTEAFF. The rearrangement joins TRBV11-2 to TRBJ1-1; the D gene is possibly TRBD1 (5 bases). Per germline, CDR1 SGHAT and CDR2 FQNNGV. The CDR3 spans 18 residues. V lost 0 bases to trimming and J lost 0 bases, with 17 bases between them.

This clonotype appeared many times. The chain couples TRBV6-2 or TRBV6-3 to TRBJ2-1; a possible D gene is TRBD2 (5 bases). Germline V CDR1 and CDR2: MNHEY, SVGEGT. V lost 2 bases and J lost 7, with 15 bases in between. CDR3 length: 15 residues. The CDR3 DNA is TGTGCCAGCAGTTACCCCGGCGGATCGGGGAATGAGCAGTTCTTC. It specifies CASSYPGGSGNEQFF.

This chain links TRBV2 with TRBJ1-2; no clear D gene. V was shortened by 3 bases and J by 2 bases, with 16 bases between the two germline ends. The germline CDR1 and CDR2 sequences are SNHLY and FYNNEI. The CDR3 has 16 residues. CDR3 nucleotide sequence: TGTGCCAGCAGTGACCCTCCGCAGGCCGCGAACTATGGCTACACCTTC. This codes for CASSDPPQAANYGYTF.

The V and J genes are TRBV4-3 and TRBJ2-1; D remains unclear. V shed 1 base and J shed 4 bases, with 11 bases lying between them. CDR1 and CDR2 from the germline V gene are LGHNA and YSLEER. This CDR3 comprises 15 residues. Here the CDR3 reads CASSQALGYYNEQFF. CDR3 DNA: TGCGCCAGCAGCCAAGCCCTTGGTTATTACAATGAGCAGTTCTTC.

The rearrangement joins TRBV11-2 to TRBJ1-6, with D perhaps TRBD1 (5 bases). V lost 5 bases, J lost 6 bases, and 14 bases lay in between. CDR3 size: 15 residues. The germline gives CDR1 SGHAT, CDR2 FQNNGV. CDR3 protein: CASSRVEGFNSPLHF. CDR3 in DNA: TGTGCCAGCAGCCGGGTCGAGGGGTTTAATTCACCCCTCCACTTT. Full variable domain (rest looked up from reference TRBV11-2 and TRBJ1-6): EAGVAQSPRYKIIEKRQSVAFWCNPISGHATLYWYQQILGQGPKLLIQFQNNGVVDDSQLPKDRFSAERLKGVDSTLKIQPAKLEDSAVYLCASSRVEGFNSPLHFGNGTRLTVT.

This clonotype has just a few counts. The rearrangement links TRBV6-2 or TRBV6-3 to TRBJ1-1; possible D gene TRBD1, 5 bases. This CDR3 is 14 amino acids long. V lost 4 bases and J 1 base, leaving 10 bases between the germline ends. Germline-derived CDR1 and CDR2 are MNHEY and SVGEGT. In nucleotides, the CDR3 is TGTGCCAGCAGTTGGGGGGGACGGAACACTGAAGCTTTCTTT. Its translation is CASSWGGRNTEAFF.

This clonotype was seen only a few times. The CDR3 loop reads CASSLGIYNEQFF. In DNA, the CDR3 is TGTGCCAGCAGCTTAGGGATCTACAATGAGCAGTTCTTC. This chain connects TRBV7-3 to TRBJ2-1; D remains unclear. The germline V gene has CDR1 SGHTA and CDR2 FQGTGA. This CDR3 region has 13 residues. V lost 2 bases, J lost 3 bases, and 5 bases lay in between.

In this sample, this clonotype turned up a few times. This chain uses TRBV5-1 with TRBJ1-1; D remains ambiguous. CDR3 length: 13 amino acids. V was shortened by 0 bases and J by 3 bases, with 6 bases between the two germline ends. Germline V gives CDR1 SGHRS, CDR2 YFSETQ. The CDR3 spells CASSLASDTEAFF. The CDR3 DNA follows: TGCGCCAGCAGCTTGGCCTCAGACACTGAAGCTTTCTTT. The full variable domain, with the rest looked up from reference TRBV5-1 and TRBJ1-1, is KAGVTQTPRYLIKTRGQQVTLSCSPISGHRSVSWYQQTPGQGLQFLFEYFSETQRNKGNFPGRFSGRQFSNSRSEMNVSTLELGDSALYLCASSLASDTEAFFGQGTRLTVV.

The CDR3 DNA sequence: TGTGCCAGCAGCGTAGGTCAATTTGGCCACACCATATATTTT. Its translation: CASSVGQFGHTIYF. The J gene is TRBJ1-3, the V gene TRBV9; D gene uncertain. Trimming took off 0 bases at V and 8 bases at J, with 12 bases between the two ends. There are 14 residues in the CDR3. Germline V lookup: CDR1 SGDLS, CDR2 YYNGEE.